This T cell receptor (beta chain) is from a study of T cell responses to AZD1222 COVID-19 vaccine. Across the study: Second-dose recipients at about 4 or about 12 weeks were treated as one pooled group. The study, taken as a whole, reports: There were mostly white British donors and more females than males, and clonal diversity was possibly underestimated.

Note on this clone: Its antigen is as yet unknown.

The length of the CDR3 is 13 residues. The V and J ends lost 7 bases and 5 bases respectively, with 12 bases between them. In germline, CDR1 is SQVTM, CDR2 ANQGSEA. Profiled with immunoSEQ multiplex PCR; TCRdb holds only in-frame clones, not every one. The sample includes roughly 40,000 clones, about 78% of them seen just once. The chain is built from TRBV29-1 and TRBJ2-6, with D possibly TRBD1 on 5 matching bases. Sequenced here: peripheral blood, sampled on day 0 of AZD1222 vaccination. This clonotype was sampled from an adult in good health. Written as DNA, the CDR3 is TGCAGCGCCGAGACAGCGCGGGCCAACGTCCTGACTTTC. Amino acid sequence: CSAETARANVLTF.